The 12 T cell receptor beta chains below all came from one sample that was sequenced in a study of T cell responses to AZD1222 COVID-19 vaccine. TCRdb's table, derived via immunoSEQ multiplex PCR, lists solely in-frame clones and lacks some. The repertoire holds 100,000 to 120,000 clones, with 85% to 90% as singletons. The source was peripheral blood, collected on day 0 of AZD1222 vaccination. These receptors all come from an adult in good health.

This rearrangement joins TRBV19 to TRBJ1-6; D ambiguous. This CDR3 has 15 amino acids. Germline CDR1 LNHDA, CDR2 SQIVND (reference sequence). V gave up 5 bases and J gave up 0 bases, with 8 bases separating them. The CDR3 here is CASSGSSSYNSPLHF. The CDR3, as DNA: TGTGCCAGTAGTGGTTCTAGCTCCTATAATTCACCCCTCCACTTT.

The genes are TRBV7-8 and TRBJ1-3, with D possibly matching TRBD1 (6 bases). CDR1 is SGHVS and CDR2 is FQNEAQ in the germline V gene. The V gene lost 1 base and the J gene lost 0 bases, with 13 bases spanning the gap. CDR3 length equals 17 residues. The CDR3 nucleotides are TGTGCCAGCAGCTTAGTGGTCGGGGGGCTCTCTGGAAACACCATATATTTT. Translating gives CASSLVVGGLSGNTIYF.

The CDR3 DNA follows: TGCGCCAGCAGTGAGTCGGGAATTACCGGGACTCAAGACGCTGGGGCTTTCTTT. As protein: CASSESGITGTQDAGAFF. The chain combines TRBV10-1 with TRBJ1-1, with a weak D call TRBD1 (5 bases). V was pared by 0 bases and J by 11 bases, with 28 bases between. The germline V gene has CDR1 WNHNN and CDR2 SYGVQD (reference sequence). This CDR3 is 18 amino acids long.

The rearrangement links TRBV4-1 to TRBJ1-2; TRBD1 matches at 9 bases. CDR1 is MGHRA and CDR2 is YSYEKL in the germline V gene. J was trimmed by 7 bases and V by 3 bases; bases with no gene match: 3. The CDR3 totals 13 residues. The CDR3 here is CASSQTGGSGYTF. CDR3 nucleotides: TGCGCCAGCAGCCAGACAGGGGGGTCTGGCTACACCTTC.

The chain links TRBV7-9 to TRBJ1-5; tentative D call: TRBD1 (5 bases). The CDR3 is 16 residues long. Germline assignment: CDR1 SEHNR and CDR2 FQNEAQ (reference sequence). V dropped 1 base and J dropped 1 base, with 11 bases sitting between them. The CDR3: CASSLGGVSSNQPQHF. DNA of the CDR3: TGTGCCAGCAGCTTAGGGGGCGTATCCAGCAATCAGCCCCAGCATTTT. Full variable domain (outside the CDR3, taken from reference TRBV7-9 and TRBJ1-5): DTGVSQNPRHKITKRGQNVTFRCDPISEHNRLYWYRQTLGQGPEFLTYFQNEAQLEKSRLLSDRFSAERPKGSFSTLEIQRTEQGDSAMYLCASSLGGVSSNQPQHFGDGTRLSIL.

The chain joins TRBV7-9 to TRBJ2-5; the match to TRBD1 covers 7 bases. The CDR3 covers 14 residues. Germline V gene lookup returns CDR1 SEHNR and CDR2 FQNEAQ (reference sequence). V dropped 4 bases and J dropped 2; count of bases not matched to a gene: 4. The CDR3 reads CASSSPGQQETQYF. CDR3 in DNA: TGTGCCAGCAGCTCACCGGGACAGCAAGAGACCCAGTACTTC.

The chain combines TRBV18 with TRBJ1-2; possible D gene TRBD1, 5 bases. The ends were cut back, 5 bases at V and 4 bases at J, with 14 bases in the middle. The V gene's germline CDR1 is KGHSH and CDR2 LQKENI. This CDR3 has 14 amino acids. For the CDR3, the DNA is TGTGCCAGCTCAGATGGACACAGGTCCTATGGCTACACCTTC. The encoded protein is CASSDGHRSYGYTF. The whole variable domain, remainder taken from reference TRBV18 and TRBJ1-2, is NAGVMQNPRHLVRRRGQEARLRCSPMKGHSHVYWYRQLPEEGLKFMVYLQKENIIDESGMPKERFSAEFPKEGPSILRIQQVVRGDSAAYFCASSDGHRSYGYTFGSGTRLTVV.

CDR3 sequence: CASSKGLGQGEGYTF. The CDR3 nucleotides read TGTGCCAGCAGCAAAGGCTTAGGGCAGGGAGAGGGCTACACCTTC. The J gene is TRBJ1-2, the V gene TRBV7-9; possible D gene TRBD1, 5 bases. V shed 5 bases and J shed 8 bases, with 21 bases lying between them. The CDR3 is 15 residues long. The V gene's germline CDR1 is SEHNR and CDR2 FQNEAQ (reference sequence).

The DNA of the CDR3 is TGTGCCAGCAGTTTCCCCAATCAGCCCCAGCATTTT. It specifies CASSFPNQPQHF. This chain connects TRBV27 to TRBJ1-5, with D unresolved. The germline V and J ends were trimmed by 3 bases and 3 bases, with 3 bases remaining between them. The CDR3 sequence is 12 residues long. The germline V gene has CDR1 MNHEY and CDR2 SMNVEV (reference sequence).

V and J are TRBV18 and TRBJ2-2; D remains ambiguous. CDR1 and CDR2 (germline): KGHSH, LQKENI. This CDR3 contains 16 residues. Trimming left V 4 bases short and J 1 base short, with 13 bases between. The CDR3 protein is CASSLPQPRNTGELFF. As DNA, the CDR3 is TGTGCCAGCTCACTCCCCCAACCGAGGAACACCGGGGAGCTGTTTTTT.

This clone was picked up a small number of times. CDR3 sequence: CASSFRGGNQPQHF. CDR3 DNA sequence: TGTGCCAGCAGCTTTCGGGGCGGCAATCAGCCCCAGCATTTT. The chain combines TRBV5-6 with TRBJ1-5; D is possibly TRBD1 (5 bases). CDR1 is SGHDT and CDR2 is YYEEEE in the germline V gene. The CDR3 contains 14 residues. V gave up 2 bases and J gave up 2 bases, with 8 bases separating them.

This chain joins TRBV4-2 and TRBJ2-5, with D possibly matching TRBD2 (5 bases). The CDR3 has 12 residues. Per germline, CDR1 LGHNA and CDR2 YNFKEQ. V dropped 1 base and J dropped 5 bases, with 5 bases sitting between them. Here the CDR3 DNA reads TGTGCCAGCAGCCAAGCGGGGGAGACCCAGTACTTC. Translating gives CASSQAGETQYF.